This T cell receptor beta chain originates from a study of blood T cell repertoires in COVID-19. Study in general: Spain, Italy and the United States supplied samples that represented acute and convalescent COVID-19.

Authors' data handling: Amplified reference gene primers provided the basis for estimating nucleated cell counts. TCRdb's table, derived via immunoSEQ multiplex PCR, lists solely in-frame clones and lacks some. The DNA gave D and trimming, while V, J and clone size come from that table. The table lists more than 100,000 clones, 78% of them singletons. Germline CDR1 is SGHRS and CDR2 is YFSETQ. Trimming removed 5 bases at V and 8 bases at J, with 16 bases between. The CDR3 contains 13 residues. Sequencing was done on a sample of peripheral blood. This sequence originates from an older man with acute or convalescent COVID-19. The chain carries TRBV5-1 and TRBJ1-1; D possibly corresponds to TRBD1 (6 bases). The CDR3 loop is CASRGDMQTEAFF. CDR3 in DNA: TGCGCCAGCAGGGGGGACATGCAGACCGAAGCTTTCTTT.